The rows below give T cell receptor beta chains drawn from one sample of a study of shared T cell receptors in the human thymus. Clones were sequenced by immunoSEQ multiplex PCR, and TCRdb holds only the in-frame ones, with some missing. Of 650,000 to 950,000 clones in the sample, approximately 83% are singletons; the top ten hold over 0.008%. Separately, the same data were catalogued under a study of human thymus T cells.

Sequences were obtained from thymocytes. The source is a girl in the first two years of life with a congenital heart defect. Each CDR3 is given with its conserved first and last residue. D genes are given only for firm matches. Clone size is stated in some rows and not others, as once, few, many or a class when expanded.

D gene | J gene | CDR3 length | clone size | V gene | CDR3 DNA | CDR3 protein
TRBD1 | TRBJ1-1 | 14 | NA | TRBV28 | TGTGCCAGCAGGGAATACAGGGGTGCGACTGAAGCTTTCTTT | CASREYRGATEAFF
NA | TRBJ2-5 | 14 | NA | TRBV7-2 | TGTGCCAGCAGCCCCCTAGCACCTCAAGAGACCCAGTACTTC | CASSPLAPQETQYF
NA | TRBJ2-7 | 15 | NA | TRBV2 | TGTGCCAGCAGTGACCCGGACAACCTACCATACGAGCAGTACTTC | CASSDPDNLPYEQYF
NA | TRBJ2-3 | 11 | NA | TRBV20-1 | TGCAGTGCTGTATGTCTTGATACGCAGTATTTT | CSAVCLDTQYF
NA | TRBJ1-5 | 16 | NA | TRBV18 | TGTGCCAGCTCACCTCGTGGGGGGGATGGTTATCAGCCCCAGCATTTT | CASSPRGGDGYQPQHF
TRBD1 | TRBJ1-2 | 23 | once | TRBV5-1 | TGCGCCAGCAGCTTGGTCCGCAACACGATTCCGGGACAGGGGGCGAGAAAGGTCCATGGCTACACCTTC | CASSLVRNTIPGQGARKVHGYTF
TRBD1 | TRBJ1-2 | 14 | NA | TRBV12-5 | TGTGCTAGTGGCCGCAGGGGGGATAACTATGGCTACACCTTC | CASGRRGDNYGYTF
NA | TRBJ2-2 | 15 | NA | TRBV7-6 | TGTGCCAGCAGCTTAGTTGTCAGGCCCACCGGGGAGCTGTTTTTT | CASSLVVRPTGELFF
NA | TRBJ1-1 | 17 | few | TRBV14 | TGTGCCAGCAGCCAAGCCGACTACGGGGGTAAGAACACTGAAGCTTTCTTT | CASSQADYGGKNTEAFF
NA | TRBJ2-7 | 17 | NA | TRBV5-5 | TGTGCCAGCAGCTTGGTCGCTAGGGACTCCGTCGACTACGAGCAGTACTTC | CASSLVARDSVDYEQYF
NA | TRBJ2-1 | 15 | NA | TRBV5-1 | TGCGCCAGCAGCCCAACCCGACGAGACCGGGACTCCTCAATCTTC | CASSPTRRDRDSSIF
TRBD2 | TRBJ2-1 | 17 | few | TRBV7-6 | TGTGCCAGCAGCTTAGTCTGGGTAGCGGGGGACTACAATGAGCAGTTCTTC | CASSLVWVAGDYNEQFF
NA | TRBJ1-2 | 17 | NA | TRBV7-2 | TGTGCCAGCAGCTTAGGTTGGTGGGGCCTCCCCTTATATGGCTACACCTTC | CASSLGWWGLPLYGYTF
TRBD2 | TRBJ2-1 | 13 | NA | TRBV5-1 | TGCGCCAGCTCAAGGACTAGCAACAATGAGCAGTTCTTC | CASSRTSNNEQFF
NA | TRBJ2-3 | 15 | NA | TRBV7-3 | TGTGCCAGCAGCTTAACGGCGGATTCCACCGATACGCAGTATTTT | CASSLTADSTDTQYF
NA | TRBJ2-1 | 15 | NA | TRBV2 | TGTGCCAGCAGCGTTGGGCCCCTCTTTTACAATGAGCAGTTCTTC | CASSVGPLFYNEQFF
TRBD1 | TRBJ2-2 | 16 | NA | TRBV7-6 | TGTGCCAGCAGCTTAGATCCGACAGGGGGGGTCGGGGAGCTGTTTTTT | CASSLDPTGGVGELFF
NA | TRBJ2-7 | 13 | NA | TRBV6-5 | TGTGCCAGCAGTTACCAGATACGCTACGAGCAGTACTTC | CASSYQIRYEQYF
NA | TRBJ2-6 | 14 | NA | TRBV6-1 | TGTGCCATCCGGAGGGAGTCTGGGGCCAACGTCCTGACTTTC | CAIRRESGANVLTF
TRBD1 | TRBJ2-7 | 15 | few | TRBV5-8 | TGTGCCAGCAGCTGGGACAGTTGGGTGCCCTACGAGCAGTACTTC | CASSWDSWVPYEQYF
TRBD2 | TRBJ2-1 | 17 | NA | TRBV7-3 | TGTGCCAGCAGCTCTACCCCCCCTAGCGGGGCCCACAATGAGCAGTTCTTC | CASSSTPPSGAHNEQFF
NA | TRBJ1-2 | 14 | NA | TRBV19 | TGTGCCAGTACCCCAACAGGGCTCAGCTATGGCTACACCTTC | CASTPTGLSYGYTF
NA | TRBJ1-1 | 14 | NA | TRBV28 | TGTGCCAGCAGTCCCACCAGGCGTGGGACTGAAGCTTTCTTT | CASSPTRRGTEAFF
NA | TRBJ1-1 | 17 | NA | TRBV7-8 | TGTGCCAGCAGCTTTTCCCCCCCCTGGGGAGAGGACACTGAAGCTTTCTTT | CASSFSPPWGEDTEAFF
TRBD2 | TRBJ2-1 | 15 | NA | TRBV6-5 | TGTGCCAGCAGTTCAACAGGGACTAGGAGCAATGAGCAGTTCTTC | CASSSTGTRSNEQFF
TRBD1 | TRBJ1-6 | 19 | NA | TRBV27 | TGTGCCAGCAGTCCCCCTGTGGACAGGGAGAGCTCCTATAATTCACCCCTCCACTTT | CASSPPVDRESSYNSPLHF
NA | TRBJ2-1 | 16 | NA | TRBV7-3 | TGTGCCAGCAGCCGAACCGGACAGCAGAGCTACAATGAGCAGTTCTTC | CASSRTGQQSYNEQFF
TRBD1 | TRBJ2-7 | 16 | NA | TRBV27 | TGTGCCAGCACCAAGACGACCGGGACAGGGAGGAACGAGCAGTACTTC | CASTKTTGTGRNEQYF
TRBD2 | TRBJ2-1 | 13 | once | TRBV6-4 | TGTGCCAGCAGTGACTTGGCGGGGGGTGAGCAGTTCTTC | CASSDLAGGEQFF
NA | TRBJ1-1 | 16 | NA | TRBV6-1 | TGTGCCAGCAGTGAAGCGTTCGGAGACCTAGGCACTGAAGCTTTCTTT | CASSEAFGDLGTEAFF
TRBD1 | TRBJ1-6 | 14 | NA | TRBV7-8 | TGTGCCAGCAGCTTGGACAGGGTTAATTCACCCCTCCACTTT | CASSLDRVNSPLHF
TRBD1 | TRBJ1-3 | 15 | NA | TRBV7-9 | TGTGCCAGCAGCTTAGGGGACAGGGGGCGAAACACCATATATTTT | CASSLGDRGRNTIYF
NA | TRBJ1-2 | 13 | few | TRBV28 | TGTGCCAGCAGTTTAACAGGGCACTATGGCTACACCTTC | CASSLTGHYGYTF
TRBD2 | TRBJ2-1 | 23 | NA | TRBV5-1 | TGCGCCAGCAGCCTAGTGGGGTCGCGCGTGGGACTAGCGGGGGCCTTCTCCTACAATGAGCAGTTCTTC | CASSLVGSRVGLAGAFSYNEQFF
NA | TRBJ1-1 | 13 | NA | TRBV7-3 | TGTGCCAGCAGCTTAACATCAGGGGCCGAAGCTTTCTTT | CASSLTSGAEAFF
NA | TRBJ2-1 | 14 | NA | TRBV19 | TGTGCCAGTAGTCGGGGGAAGTGGTCGAATGAGCAGTTCTTC | CASSRGKWSNEQFF
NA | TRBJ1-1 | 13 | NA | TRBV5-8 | TGTGCCAGCAGGAGGGGGTTGGACACTGAAGCTTTCTTT | CASRRGLDTEAFF
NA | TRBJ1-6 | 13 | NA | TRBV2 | TGTGCCAGCACAACAGGGCGAAATTCACCCCTCCACTTT | CASTTGRNSPLHF
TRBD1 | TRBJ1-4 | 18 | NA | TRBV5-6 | TGTGCCAGCAGCTTGCACCCCCTCAGGGGGCATATGGATGAAAAACTGTTTTTT | CASSLHPLRGHMDEKLFF
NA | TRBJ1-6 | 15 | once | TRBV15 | TGTGCCACCAGCAGAGATCCCGGGGATAATTCACCCCTCCACTTT | CATSRDPGDNSPLHF
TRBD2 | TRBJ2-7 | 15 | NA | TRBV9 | TGTGCCAGCAGCGTTGGGCGGGGGGGCCTAGACGAGCAGTACTTC | CASSVGRGGLDEQYF
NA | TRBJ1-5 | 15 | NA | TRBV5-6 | TGTGCCAGCAGCGTCAGGGGTTATAGCAATCAGCCCCAGCATTTT | CASSVRGYSNQPQHF
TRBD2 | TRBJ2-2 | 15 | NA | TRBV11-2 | TGTGCCAGCAGCTTAGGCGGGGGTCCGACCGGGGAGCTGTTTTTT | CASSLGGGPTGELFF
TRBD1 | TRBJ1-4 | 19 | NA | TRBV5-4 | TGTGCCAGCAGCTTGGTTTCGGGACAGGGGATTACAACTAATGAAAAACTGTTTTTT | CASSLVSGQGITTNEKLFF
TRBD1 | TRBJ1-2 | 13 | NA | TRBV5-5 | TGTGCCAGCAGCCTTCCACAGGGGCCTGGCTACACCTTC | CASSLPQGPGYTF
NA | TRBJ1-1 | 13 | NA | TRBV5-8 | TGTGCCAGCAGCGTTACAGGGCCCACTGAAGCTTTCTTT | CASSVTGPTEAFF
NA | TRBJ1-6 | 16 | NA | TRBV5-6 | TGTGCCAGCAGCGCCACGGATAGCAGGGGCGAGCCACCCCTCCACTTT | CASSATDSRGEPPLHF
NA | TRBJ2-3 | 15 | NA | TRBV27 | TGTGCCAGCAGTTTACCTACCGGGAGACAAGATACGCAGTATTTT | CASSLPTGRQDTQYF
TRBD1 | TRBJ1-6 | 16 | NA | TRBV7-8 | TGTGCCAGCAGCGTAGTAGCGGGGACAGCGAGGAGGATCCTCCACTTT | CASSVVAGTARRILHF
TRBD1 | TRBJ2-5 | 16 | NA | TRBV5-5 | TGTGCCAGCAGCCCAATACCCAGGACAGGGGGAGAGACCCAGTACTTC | CASSPIPRTGGETQYF
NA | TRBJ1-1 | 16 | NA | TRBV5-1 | TGCGCCAGCAGCTTGGGGGGGGGACTGAAGAACACTGAAGCTTTCTTT | CASSLGGGLKNTEAFF
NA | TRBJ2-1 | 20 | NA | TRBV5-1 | TGCGCCAGCAGCTTGATTATAGGGAGTCGGAGGAGGAGGACCTACAATGAGCAGTTCTTC | CASSLIIGSRRRRTYNEQFF
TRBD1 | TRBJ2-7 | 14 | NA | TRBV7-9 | TGTGCCAGCGGCCCCGACAGGGGGCAATACGAGCAGTACTTC | CASGPDRGQYEQYF
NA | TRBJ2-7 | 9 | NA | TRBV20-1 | TGCAGTGCTAGAGACCGGGGAGGTTTC | CSARDRGGF
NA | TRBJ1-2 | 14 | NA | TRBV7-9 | TGTGCCACCAGTCCCTCTGGACAGATCTATGGCTACACCTTC | CATSPSGQIYGYTF
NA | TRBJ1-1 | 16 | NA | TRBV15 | TGTGCCACCAGCAGAGAAAGGAGGGCGTTGCGGACTGAAGCTTTCTTT | CATSRERRALRTEAFF
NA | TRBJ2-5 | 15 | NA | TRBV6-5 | TGTGCCAGCAGACGTGATTGGGGGCCCCAAGAGACCCAGTACTTC | CASRRDWGPQETQYF
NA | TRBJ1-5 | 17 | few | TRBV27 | TGTGCCAGCAGTCACACCTTCGGGGGGGAGTTTAATCAGCCCCAGCATTTT | CASSHTFGGEFNQPQHF
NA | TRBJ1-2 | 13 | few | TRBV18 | TGTGCCAGCTCACTAAAGGTGGTGGAGGGCTACACCTTC | CASSLKVVEGYTF
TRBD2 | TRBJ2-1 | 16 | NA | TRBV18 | TGTGCCAGCTCACCAAGGACTAGCGGGGAGTACAATGAGCAGTTCTTC | CASSPRTSGEYNEQFF